The present TCR beta chain was sequenced within a study of blood T cell repertoires in COVID-19. Libraries were prepared by immunoSEQ multiplex PCR; TCRdb keeps only in-frame clonotypes and omits some of them. The sample has about 250,000 clones; around 89% are singletons. The source of this sequence is a woman in her twenties or thirties with COVID-19, enrolled during active disease. Sequenced material: peripheral blood.

The CDR3 DNA reads TGTGCCAGCCATCTACAGGGCACAGATACGCAGTATTTT. This gives the protein CASHLQGTDTQYF. V usage is TRBV3-1 (or the pseudogene TRBV3-2) and J usage is TRBJ2-3; TRBD1 is a possible D gene (5 bases). The V gene's germline CDR1 is LGHDT and CDR2 YNNKEL (reference sequence). The CDR3 contains 13 residues. The V end lost 8 bases, the J end lost 1 base, and 10 bases lay between the germline ends.